The next 10 T cell receptor beta chains were all read from a single sample in a study of CD8+CD57+ T cells in acquired aplastic anemia. Patients sequenced had flow cytometry evidence of CD8+CD57+ cell expansion. The study profiled TCR beta VDJ and CDR3 using genomic DNA as template. One entry per CDR3 protein results from TCRdb running MiXCR on the reads. Among fewer than 250,000 distinct CDR3 sequences listed, roughly 50% were seen once. Sample: sorted CD4+, CD8+, or CD8+CD57+ T cells (not recorded which) from PBMCs. These receptors all stem from a human donor with aplastic anemia.

This clonotype was observed a single time. The chain recombines TRBV19 with TRBJ2-2, with TRBD2 identical over 7 bases. The V segment lost 6 bases and the J segment 0 bases; nucleotides outside the gene matches: 4. The CDR3 is 15 amino acids. The germline V gene encodes CDR1 LNHDA and CDR2 SQIVND (reference sequence). CDR3: CASSASGTNTGELFF. As DNA, the CDR3 is TGTGCCAGTAGCGCGAGCGGGACGAACACCGGGGAGCTGTTTTTT.

The genes are TRBV7-9 and TRBJ2-2, with D possibly being TRBD1 or TRBD2 (5 bases each). Germline CDR1 reads SEHNR; CDR2 reads FQNEAQ (reference sequence). This CDR3 is built from 11 residues. Trimming removed 8 bases from V and 5 bases from J, with 6 bases in between. The CDR3 loop is CASEGTGELFF. CDR3 bases: TGTGCCAGCGAGGGGACCGGGGAGCTGTTTTTT.

This sequence joins TRBV15 and TRBJ1-5, with 7 bases aligning to TRBD1. J gave up 14 bases and V 3 bases, and 10 bases lay outside the gene matches. Per germline, CDR1 LNHNV and CDR2 YYDKDF (reference sequence). CDR3 length equals 13 residues. The CDR3 sequence is CATSRTGWGSEHF. The CDR3 coding sequence is TGTGCCACCAGCAGGACAGGGTGGGGGTCCGAGCATTTT.

The J gene is TRBJ1-2, the V gene TRBV7-8; D unresolved. The ends were cut back, 0 bases at V and 7 bases at J, with 6 bases in the middle. Germline CDR1 and CDR2: SGHVS and FQNEAQ. The CDR3 runs 12 residues. In DNA, the CDR3 is TGTGCCAGCAGCTTAGCAGGTCTTGGCTACACCTTC. Amino acids: CASSLAGLGYTF. Filled out from reference TRBV7-8 and TRBJ1-2, the complete variable domain reads GAGVSQSPRYKVAKRGQDVALRCDPISGHVSLFWYQQALGQGPEFLTYFQNEAQLDKSGLPSDRFFAERPEGSVSTLKIQRTQQEDSAVYLCASSLAGLGYTFGSGTRLTVV.

The rearrangement links TRBV7-6 to TRBJ1-1; tentatively, D is TRBD1 (5 bases). CDR3 length: 15 amino acids. The ends were cut back, 5 bases at V and 7 bases at J, with 20 bases in the middle. Germline values: CDR1 SGHVS, CDR2 FNYEAQ. CDR3 bases: TGTGCCAGCAGCCTTAACCGCGGGGCTACGGGTGAAGCTTTCTTT. Protein sequence: CASSLNRGATGEAFF.

The sample holds a few counts of this clonotype. The J gene is TRBJ2-7, the V gene TRBV4-2; D may be TRBD1 (5 bases). Trimming left V 1 base short and J 1 base short, with 14 bases between. CDR1 and CDR2 (germline): LGHNA, YNFKEQ. This CDR3 comprises 16 residues. The CDR3 DNA follows: TGTGCCAGCAGCCAAGGCGTTGGCAGGGCATCCTACGAGCAGTACTTC. Translation gives CASSQGVGRASYEQYF.

A remark on this clonotype: One junction end disagrees with the germline gene, perhaps due to a read error. V and J are TRBV10-2 and TRBJ1-2, with D uncertain. From germline, CDR1 is WSHSY and CDR2 SAAADI. The CDR3 runs 13 residues. DNA of the CDR3: TGCGCCAACAGTGAGTCGTTGGCCTATGGCTACACCTTC. Translating gives CANSESLAYGYTF.

This rearrangement joins TRBV28 to TRBJ2-5; D gene ambiguous. Germline CDR1 and CDR2: MDHEN and SYDVKM. V dropped 3 bases and J dropped 5 bases, with 13 bases sitting between them. This CDR3 spans 14 amino acids. The CDR3 DNA is TGTGCCAGCAGTTTGGCCGGAGAGGTGGAGACCCAGTACTTC. Amino acids: CASSLAGEVETQYF. Together with reference TRBV28 and TRBJ2-5, the CDR3 gives the full variable domain: DVKVTQSSRYLVKRTGEKVFLECVQDMDHENMFWYRQDPGLGLRLIYFSYDVKMKEKGDIPEGYSVSREKKERFSLILESASTNQTSMYLCASSLAGEVETQYFGPGTRLLVL.

This clonotype has ten or more counts. The V gene is TRBV2, the J gene TRBJ2-2, with TRBD1 identical over 8 bases. Trimming took 7 bases from V and 6 from J; bases not matched to a gene: 4. Germline CDR1 SNHLY, CDR2 FYNNEI. The CDR3 contains 13 residues. This CDR3 reads CASNTGGPGELFF. The CDR3 DNA reads as TGTGCCAGCAATACAGGGGGTCCCGGGGAGCTGTTTTTT. Using reference TRBV2 and TRBJ2-2 for the parts outside the CDR3, the full variable domain is EPEVTQTPSHQVTQMGQEVILRCVPISNHLYFYWYRQILGQKVEFLVSFYNNEISEKSEIFDDQFSVERPDGSNFTLKIRSTKLEDSAMYFCASNTGGPGELFFGEGSRLTVL.

The chain couples TRBV20-1 to TRBJ2-7; D remains ambiguous. Germline loops: CDR1 DFQATT, CDR2 SNEGSKA (reference sequence). The CDR3 consists of 14 residues. Trimming cost V 1 base and J 3 bases, with 13 bases left between them. The CDR3 nucleotides read TGCAGTGCTAGAGGGTCCGGTGCTCACTACGAGCAGTACTTC. Translated, it gives CSARGSGAHYEQYF.